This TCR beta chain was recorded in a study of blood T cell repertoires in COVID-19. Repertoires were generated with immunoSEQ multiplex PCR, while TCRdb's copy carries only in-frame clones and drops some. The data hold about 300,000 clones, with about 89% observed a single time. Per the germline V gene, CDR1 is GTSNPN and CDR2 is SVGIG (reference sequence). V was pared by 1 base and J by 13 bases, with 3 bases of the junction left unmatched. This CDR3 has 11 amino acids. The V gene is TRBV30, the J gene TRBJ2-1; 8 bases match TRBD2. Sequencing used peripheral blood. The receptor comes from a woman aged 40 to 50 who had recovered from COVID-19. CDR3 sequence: CAWSDGGEQFF. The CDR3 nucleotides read TGTGCCTGGAGTGACGGGGGGGAACAGTTCTTC.